This record concerns one T cell receptor (beta chain) sequence. The antigen remains unidentified. The data were produced by immunoSEQ multiplex PCR, yet TCRdb's version contains in-frame clones alone and is incomplete. Here the sample spans approximately 65,000 clones, just under 75% being singletons. This sample is drawn from a study of vaccination effects on CD4 cells after COVID-19. Ahead of sequencing, the ViraFEST assay grew antigen-specific CD4+ T cells using viral peptide pools. Culturing for more than 9 days preceded CD4+ T cell isolation. Each participant was administered two doses of either the BNT162b2 or the mRNA-1273 vaccine. The source of this sequence is a human donor who received a COVID-19 vaccine. The sample here was CD4+ T cells from PBMCs cultured with HCoV-229E spike peptides, taken after COVID-19 vaccination.

The CDR3 here is CATSESNEQFF. CDR3 DNA sequence: TGTGCCACCAGTGAGTCAAATGAGCAGTTCTTC. The genes are TRBV24-1 and TRBJ2-1; no firm D call. The V gene's germline CDR1 is KGHDR and CDR2 SFDVKD. The germline V and J ends were trimmed by 4 bases and 7 bases, with 4 bases remaining between them. The CDR3 is made up of 11 amino acids.